Included here is one T cell receptor (beta chain) sequence, with context. Its antigen is unidentified. The V end lost 5 bases, the J end lost 8 bases, and 13 bases lay between the germline ends. The CDR3 length is 13 residues. Germline V gene lookup returns CDR1 SEHNR and CDR2 FQNEAQ (reference sequence). These data originate in a study of cytomegalovirus exposure and HLA in healthy donors. General study points: Immune exposure was documented only through CMV serostatus.

The PCR ran on 60 Vbeta and 13 Jbeta primers. Sequencing was performed with immunoSEQ multiplex PCR; in TCRdb, only in-frame clones are kept and a portion is missing. The sample has fewer than 200,000 clones; under 75% are singletons. This sequence was found in a man between 35 and 55 years old in good health and CMV-seropositive. This chain connects TRBV7-9 to TRBJ1-3; D is ambiguous. Sequences were obtained from PBMCs. The DNA of the CDR3 is TGTGCCAGCAGCCAAAGACGGGGAGACACCATATATTTT. Translated, it gives CASSQRRGDTIYF.